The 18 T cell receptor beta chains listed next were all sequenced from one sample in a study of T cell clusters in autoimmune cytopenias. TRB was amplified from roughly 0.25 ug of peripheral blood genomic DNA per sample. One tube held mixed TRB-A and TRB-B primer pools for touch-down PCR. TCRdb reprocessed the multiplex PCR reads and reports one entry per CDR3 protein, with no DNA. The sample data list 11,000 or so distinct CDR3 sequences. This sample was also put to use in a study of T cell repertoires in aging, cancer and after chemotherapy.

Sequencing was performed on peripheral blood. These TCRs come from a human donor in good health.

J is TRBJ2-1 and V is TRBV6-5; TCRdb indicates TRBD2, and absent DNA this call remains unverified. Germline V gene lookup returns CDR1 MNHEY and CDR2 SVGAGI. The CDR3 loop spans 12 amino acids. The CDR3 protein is CASGVAGGKQFF.

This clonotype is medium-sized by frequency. Here the CDR3 reads CSAGLGGNQPQHF. The genes are TRBV29-1 and TRBJ1-5. Germline CDR1 reads SQVTM; CDR2 reads ANQGSEA. CDR3 length: 13 residues.

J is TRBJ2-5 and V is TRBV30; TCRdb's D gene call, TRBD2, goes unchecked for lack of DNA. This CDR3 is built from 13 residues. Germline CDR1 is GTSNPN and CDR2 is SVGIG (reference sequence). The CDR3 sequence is CAWSSGGEETQYF.

CDR3 sequence: CAISESSWGRDSPLHF. V is TRBV10-3 and J is TRBJ1-6; with no DNA, the TCRdb D assignment of TRBD1 cannot be verified. The CDR3 is made up of 16 amino acids. Germline V gene sequence: CDR1 ENHRY, CDR2 SYGVKD.

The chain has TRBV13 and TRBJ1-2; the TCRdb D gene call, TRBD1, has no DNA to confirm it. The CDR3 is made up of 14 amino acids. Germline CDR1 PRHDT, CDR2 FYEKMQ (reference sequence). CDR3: CASSTGHYNYGYTF.

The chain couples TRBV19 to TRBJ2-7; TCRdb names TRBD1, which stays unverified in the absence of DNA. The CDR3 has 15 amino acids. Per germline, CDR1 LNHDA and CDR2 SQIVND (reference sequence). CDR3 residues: CASSQGDDRVYEQYF. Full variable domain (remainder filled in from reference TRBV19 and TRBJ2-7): DGGITQSPKYLFRKEGQNVTLSCEQNLNHDAMYWYRQDPGQGLRLIYYSQIVNDFQKGDIAEGYSVSREKKESFPLTVTSAQKNPTAFYLCASSQGDDRVYEQYFGPGTRLTVT.

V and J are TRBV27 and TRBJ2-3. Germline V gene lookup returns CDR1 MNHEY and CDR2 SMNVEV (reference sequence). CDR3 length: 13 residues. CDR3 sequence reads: CASSEMSADTQYF.

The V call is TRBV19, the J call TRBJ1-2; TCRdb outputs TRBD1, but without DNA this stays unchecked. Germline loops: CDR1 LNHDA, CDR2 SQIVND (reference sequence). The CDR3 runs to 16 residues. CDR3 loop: CASREQGSRTNYGYTF. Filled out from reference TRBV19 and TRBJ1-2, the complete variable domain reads DGGITQSPKYLFRKEGQNVTLSCEQNLNHDAMYWYRQDPGQGLRLIYYSQIVNDFQKGDIAEGYSVSREKKESFPLTVTSAQKNPTAFYLCASREQGSRTNYGYTFGSGTRLTVV.

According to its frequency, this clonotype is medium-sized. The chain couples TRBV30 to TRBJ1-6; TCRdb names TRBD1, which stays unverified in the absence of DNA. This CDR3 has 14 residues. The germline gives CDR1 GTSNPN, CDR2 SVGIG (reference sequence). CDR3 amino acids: CAWGEGMANSPLHF.

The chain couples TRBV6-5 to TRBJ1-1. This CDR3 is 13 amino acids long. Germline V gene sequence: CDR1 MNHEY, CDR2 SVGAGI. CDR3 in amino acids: CASSYGVWTEAFF.

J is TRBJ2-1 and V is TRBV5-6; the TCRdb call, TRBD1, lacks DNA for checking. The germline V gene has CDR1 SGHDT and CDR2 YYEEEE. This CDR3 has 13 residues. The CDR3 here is CASSYKNRDSEFF.

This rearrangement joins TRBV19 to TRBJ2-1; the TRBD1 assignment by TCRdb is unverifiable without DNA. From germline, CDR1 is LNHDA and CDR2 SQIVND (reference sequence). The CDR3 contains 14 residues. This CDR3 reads CASLSRDNHNEQFF.

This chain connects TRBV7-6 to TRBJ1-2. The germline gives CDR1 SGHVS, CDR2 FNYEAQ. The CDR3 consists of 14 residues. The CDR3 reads CASSPPGLEYGYTF.

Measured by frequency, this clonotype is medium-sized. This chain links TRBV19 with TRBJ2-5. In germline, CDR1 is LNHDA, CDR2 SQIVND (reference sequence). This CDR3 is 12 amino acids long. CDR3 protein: CASSNRQETQYF.

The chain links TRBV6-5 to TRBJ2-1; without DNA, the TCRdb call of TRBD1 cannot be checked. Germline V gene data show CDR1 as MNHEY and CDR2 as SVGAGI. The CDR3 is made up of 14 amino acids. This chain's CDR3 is CASSYGQGDNEQFF.

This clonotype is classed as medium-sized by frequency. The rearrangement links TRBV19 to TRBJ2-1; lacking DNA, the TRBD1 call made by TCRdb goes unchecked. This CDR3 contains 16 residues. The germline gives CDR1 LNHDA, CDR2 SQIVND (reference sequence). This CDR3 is CASSPPGGAGYNEQFF.

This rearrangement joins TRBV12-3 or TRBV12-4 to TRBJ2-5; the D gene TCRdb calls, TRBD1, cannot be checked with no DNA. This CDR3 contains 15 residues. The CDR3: CASRGGAGQLETQYF.

This chain's CDR3 is CASSLSPRSKEQYF. The chain has TRBV27 and TRBJ2-7. Germline CDR1 and CDR2: MNHEY and SMNVEV (reference sequence). This CDR3 contains 14 residues.